These 10 T cell receptor beta chains were sequenced from one sample in a study of shared clonotypes between healthy human individuals. Profiling relied on immunoSEQ multiplex PCR, and the TCRdb table lists in-frame clones only, not all of them. Here the sample spans about 1.5 million clones, around 97% being singletons. What was sequenced was naive CD4+ T cells sorted from blood. Specified subset: CD45RA+ positively selected. The origin of the receptors is a man aged 30-40 years in good health.

This chain uses TRBV6-5 with TRBJ2-7; D might be TRBD2 (5 bases). V gave up 6 bases and J gave up 1 base, with 16 bases separating them. From germline, CDR1 is MNHEY and CDR2 SVGAGI. There are 15 residues in the CDR3. The CDR3: CASREYRDSSYEQYF. The CDR3 DNA sequence: TGTGCCAGCAGGGAGTACCGGGATTCATCCTACGAGCAGTACTTC.

The chain joins TRBV28 to TRBJ1-1; D is unclear. CDR1 is MDHEN and CDR2 is SYDVKM in the germline V gene. V was cut by 6 bases and J by 5 bases, with 10 bases left in between. The CDR3 extends over 12 amino acids. The DNA for the CDR3 is TGTGCCAGCAGCAAAGGCGGGACTGAAGCTTTCTTT. This codes for CASSKGGTEAFF.

The V call is TRBV30, the J call TRBJ2-2; D is uncertain. CDR1 GTSNPN and CDR2 SVGIG come from the germline V gene (reference sequence). The V end lost 3 bases, the J end lost 4 bases, and 12 bases lay between the germline ends. The CDR3 is 14 amino acids. CDR3 sequence (DNA): TGTGCCTGGAGCCCCCCGTGGGGCACCGGGGAGCTGTTTTTT. This codes for CAWSPPWGTGELFF.

On this clone: The sample holds other DNA sequences that translate to the same CDR3. The V call is TRBV5-1, the J call TRBJ2-3; no clear D gene. V was clipped by 4 bases and J by 0 bases, with 6 bases between them. Germline CDR1 and CDR2: SGHRS and YFSETQ. There are 13 residues in the CDR3. The CDR3 reads CASSPYSTDTQYF. The CDR3 nucleotides are TGCGCCAGCAGCCCTTATAGCACAGATACGCAGTATTTT.

V usage is TRBV19 and J usage is TRBJ1-3; D remains ambiguous. The CDR3 consists of 14 residues. Trimming cost V 2 bases and J 4 bases, with 9 bases left between them. CDR1 is LNHDA and CDR2 is SQIVND in the germline V gene (reference sequence). CDR3 protein: CASSITSTGNTIYF. The CDR3 DNA reads as TGTGCCAGTAGTATAACCTCCACGGGAAACACCATATATTTT.

The rearrangement uses TRBV7-9 and TRBJ2-1, with D unclear. Germline V CDR1 and CDR2: SEHNR, FQNEAQ (reference sequence). The CDR3 has 14 amino acids. V was trimmed by 3 bases and J by 0 bases, leaving 6 bases between them. CDR3 amino acids: CASSFAFSYNEQFF. The CDR3 DNA sequence: TGTGCCAGCAGCTTTGCTTTCTCCTACAATGAGCAGTTCTTC.

The chain recombines TRBV2 with TRBJ2-7; D call uncertain. Trimming stripped 10 bases from V and 3 bases from J, with 10 bases between. CDR1 is SNHLY and CDR2 is FYNNEI in the germline V gene. CDR3 length equals 11 residues. Here the CDR3 reads CANGPNYEQYF. The CDR3 coding sequence is TGTGCCAACGGCCCCAACTACGAGCAGTACTTC.

This clone was observed a single time. The J gene is TRBJ1-5, the V gene TRBV6-1; D is unresolved. Germline CDR1 MNHNS, CDR2 SASEGT. V was trimmed by 0 bases and J by 7 bases, leaving 7 bases between them. This CDR3 region has 13 residues. The DNA for the CDR3 is TGTGCCAGCAGTGAAGCGGGGAGGCAGCCCCAGCATTTT. It is translated as CASSEAGRQPQHF.

Comment on this clone: Other DNA sequences in the sample encode the same CDR3. This chain links TRBV6-5 with TRBJ2-1; 7 nucleotides match TRBD1. The ends lost 3 bases at V and 0 bases at J; junction bases unmatched: 5. The CDR3 has 16 amino acids. Germline V gene lookup returns CDR1 MNHEY and CDR2 SVGAGI. The CDR3 coding sequence is TGTGCCAGCAGTTATCCAGGGGGTAGCTCCTACAATGAGCAGTTCTTC. This sequence encodes CASSYPGGSSYNEQFF.

This chain uses TRBV10-3 with TRBJ2-1; D gene ambiguous. Trimming removed 3 bases at V and 7 bases at J, with 16 bases between. From germline, CDR1 is ENHRY and CDR2 SYGVKD. The CDR3 is 15 amino acids. The CDR3 reads CAISESRSLLNEQFF. Here the CDR3 DNA reads TGTGCCATCAGTGAATCCCGGAGCCTACTGAATGAGCAGTTCTTC.